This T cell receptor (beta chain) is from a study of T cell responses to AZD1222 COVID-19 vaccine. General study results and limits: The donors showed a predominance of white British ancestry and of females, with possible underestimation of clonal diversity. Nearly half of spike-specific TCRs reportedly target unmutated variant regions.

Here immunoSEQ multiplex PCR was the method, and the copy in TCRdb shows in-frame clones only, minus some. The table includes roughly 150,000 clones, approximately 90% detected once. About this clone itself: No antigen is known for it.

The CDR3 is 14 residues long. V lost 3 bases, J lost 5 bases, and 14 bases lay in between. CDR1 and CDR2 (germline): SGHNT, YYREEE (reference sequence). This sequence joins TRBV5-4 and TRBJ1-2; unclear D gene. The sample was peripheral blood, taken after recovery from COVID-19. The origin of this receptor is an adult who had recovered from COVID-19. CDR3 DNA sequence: TGTGCCAGCAGCTCGACCAACCAAGGGTATGGCTACACCTTC. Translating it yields CASSSTNQGYGYTF.